A single count supports the clone carrying this T cell receptor beta chain. Its specificity is not known. Amplification used 60 Vbeta primers and 13 Jbeta primers. The protocol was immunoSEQ multiplex PCR, while the TCRdb copy is restricted to in-frame clones and leaves out a portion. The table includes around 78,000 clones, around 82% detected once. These data come from a study of cytomegalovirus exposure and HLA in healthy donors. V was trimmed by 1 base and J by 0 bases, leaving 11 bases between them. Per the germline V gene, CDR1 is SGHRS and CDR2 is YFSETQ. The CDR3 has 15 residues. Overall study findings and caveats: As a later analysis showed, a missense DCLRE1C variant was linked to trimming of TCR beta V- and J-genes. A prior analysis recorded that most TCR beta V segments were productive about 90% or about 30% of the time. Association of 16,951 TCR beta sequences with HLA alleles was found at 0.05 false discovery rate in a later analysis.

The chain recombines TRBV5-1 with TRBJ2-7, with D tentatively TRBD2 (6 bases). Sequencing used PBMCs. The TCR sequence derives from a male donor in good health and CMV-seronegative. DNA of the CDR3: TGCGCCAGCAGCTTGACTGGGGAGGCCTCCTACGAGCAGTACTTC. It is translated as CASSLTGEASYEQYF.